This entry lists 7 T cell receptor beta chains sequenced from one sample in a study of T cell changes during pregnancy in multiple sclerosis. The repertoire was sequenced with immunoSEQ multiplex PCR; TCRdb's copy has only in-frame clones and lacks some. The sample has about 47,000 clones; 80% to 90% are singletons. The input for sequencing was peripheral blood, taken in the first trimester of pregnancy. Receptors originate from a female donor with multiple sclerosis, enrolled in a pregnancy study.

This clone has just one count. The chain has TRBV19 and TRBJ1-1, with D maybe TRBD1 (6 bases). The CDR3 sequence is 13 residues long. CDR1 is LNHDA, CDR2 SQIVND, per germline (reference sequence). Trimming removed 9 bases from V and 3 bases from J, with 14 bases in between. DNA of the CDR3: TGTGCCAGCAGGGGTTATAAGTACACTGAAGCTTTCTTT. It encodes CASRGYKYTEAFF.

The rearrangement joins TRBV7-2 to TRBJ1-2; unclear D gene. CDR3 length: 13 residues. The ends were cut back, 2 bases at V and 4 bases at J, with 8 bases in the middle. Germline CDR1 SGHTA, CDR2 FQGNSA. CDR3 in DNA: TGTGCCAGCAGCTTAATTCGGGGCTATGGCTACACCTTC. This sequence encodes CASSLIRGYGYTF.

The chain has TRBV4-3 and TRBJ1-2; TRBD1 aligns across 12 bases. The V gene end was trimmed by 0 bases and the J gene end by 7 bases; junction bases not matched to a gene: 3. Germline V gives CDR1 LGHNA, CDR2 YSLEER. CDR3 size: 15 residues. The DNA of the CDR3 is TGCGCCAGCAGCCAAGAGGGGACAGGGGGCTCTGGCTACACCTTC. Translation gives CASSQEGTGGSGYTF.

V and J are TRBV11-2 and TRBJ2-5, with D perhaps TRBD1 (6 bases). The germline V gene has CDR1 SGHAT and CDR2 FQNNGV. Trimming cost V 4 bases and J 2 bases, with 8 bases left between them. The CDR3 contains 13 residues. The CDR3 spells CASSYDRQETQYF. The CDR3 bases are TGTGCCAGCAGCTATGACAGGCAAGAGACCCAGTACTTC.

The chain uses TRBV27 and TRBJ1-6; 9 bases match TRBD1. This CDR3 is built from 13 residues. The germline V gene encodes CDR1 MNHEY and CDR2 SMNVEV (reference sequence). The J segment lost 10 bases and the V segment lost 10 bases, leaving 8 bases of the junction unmatched. In DNA form, the CDR3 reads TGTGCCACCTCGGACAGGGGTCAGTCACCCCTCCACTTT. Its translation: CATSDRGQSPLHF.

The chain carries TRBV7-9 and TRBJ2-7; D ambiguous. This CDR3 region has 13 residues. Trimming shortened V by 1 base and J by 6 bases, and 10 bases separated the two germline ends. The germline V gene encodes CDR1 SEHNR and CDR2 FQNEAQ (reference sequence). CDR3: CASSLGPYSEQYF. CDR3 nucleotide sequence: TGTGCCAGCAGCTTAGGTCCGTACTCCGAGCAGTACTTC.

The genes are TRBV5-1 and TRBJ1-2; TRBD1 is a possible D gene (5 bases). Germline CDR1 is SGHRS and CDR2 is YFSETQ. V gave up 4 bases and J gave up 3 bases, with 25 bases separating them. The CDR3 spans 18 residues. The CDR3 is CASSPGTSAQWIDYGYTF. The CDR3 DNA is TGCGCCAGCAGCCCGGGGACTTCCGCCCAATGGATTGACTATGGCTACACCTTC.